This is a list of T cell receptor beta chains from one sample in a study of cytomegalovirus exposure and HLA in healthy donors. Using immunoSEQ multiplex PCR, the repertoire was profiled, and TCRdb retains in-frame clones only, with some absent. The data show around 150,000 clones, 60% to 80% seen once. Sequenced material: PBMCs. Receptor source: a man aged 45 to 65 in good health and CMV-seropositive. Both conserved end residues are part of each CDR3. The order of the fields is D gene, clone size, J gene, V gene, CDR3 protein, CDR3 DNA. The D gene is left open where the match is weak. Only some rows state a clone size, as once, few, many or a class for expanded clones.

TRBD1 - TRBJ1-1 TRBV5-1 CASREGTGGNTEAFF TGCGCCAGCAGGGAAGGGACAGGGGGCAACACTGAAGCTTTCTTT
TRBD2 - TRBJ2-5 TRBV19 CASSILADQETQYF TGTGCCAGTAGTATACTAGCGGACCAAGAGACCCAGTACTTC
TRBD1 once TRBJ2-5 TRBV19 CASSRTGLVQETQYF TGTGCCAGTAGTAGGACAGGGCTGGTCCAAGAGACCCAGTACTTC
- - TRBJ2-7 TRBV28 CASSLPGYEQYF TGTGCCAGCAGTTTACCAGGTTACGAGCAGTACTTC
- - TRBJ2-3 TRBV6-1 CASSEWGPKVSTDTQYF TGTGCCAGCAGTGAATGGGGGCCGAAGGTATCCACAGATACGCAGTATTTT
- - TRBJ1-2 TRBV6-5 CASSYSSIYGYTF TGTGCCAGCAGTTACTCATCCATTTATGGCTACACCTTC
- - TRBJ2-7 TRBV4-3 CASSQDRGSGPYEQYF TGCGCCAGCAGCCAAGATCGGGGTAGCGGACCCTACGAGCAGTACTTC
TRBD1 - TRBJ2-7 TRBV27 CASRIRDRAYEQYF TGTGCCAGCAGGATCCGGGACAGGGCGTACGAGCAGTACTTC
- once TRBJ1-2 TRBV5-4 CASSFSPAVSGGYTF TGTGCCAGCAGCTTTAGCCCGGCCGTATCGGGAGGCTACACCTTC
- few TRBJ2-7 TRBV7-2 CASSLGPPGETGSYEQYF TGTGCCAGCAGCTTGGGCCCCCCCGGGGAGACGGGCTCCTACGAGCAGTACTTC
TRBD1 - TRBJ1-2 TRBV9 CASSLRTGGPVYGYTF TGTGCCAGCAGCCTCCGGACAGGGGGCCCCGTCTATGGCTACACCTTC
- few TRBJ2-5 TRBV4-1 CASSRTGTETQYF TGCGCCAGCAGCCGTACAGGTACAGAGACCCAGTACTTC
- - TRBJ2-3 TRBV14 CASSYGQGTDTQYF TGTGCCAGCAGCTACGGGCAGGGTACAGATACGCAGTATTTT
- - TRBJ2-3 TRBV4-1 CASSQGPGVKIDTQYF TGCGCCAGCAGCCAAGGGCCCGGGGTTAAAATAGATACGCAGTATTTT
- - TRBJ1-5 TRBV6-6 CASSYGGGQPQHF TGTGCCAGCAGTTACGGGGGAGGCCAGCCCCAGCATTTT
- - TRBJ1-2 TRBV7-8 CASSPRTATYGYTF TGTGCCAGCAGCCCCCGGACAGCTACCTATGGCTACACCTTC
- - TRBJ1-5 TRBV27 CASSLGGVHQPQHF TGTGCCAGCAGTTTAGGGGGGGTACATCAGCCCCAGCATTTT
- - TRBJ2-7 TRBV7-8 CASSTQGANTYEQYF TGTGCCAGCAGCACCCAGGGCGCCAATACCTACGAGCAGTACTTC
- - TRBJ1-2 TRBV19 CASSPATAVGYTF TGTGCCAGTAGCCCAGCCACGGCGGTTGGCTACACCTTC
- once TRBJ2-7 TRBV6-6 CASNPQGTWNEQYF TGTGCCAGCAACCCACAGGGAACTTGGAACGAGCAGTACTTC
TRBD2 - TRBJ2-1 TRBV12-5 CASGLVRGRVGNEQFF TGTGCTAGTGGTTTGGTACGGGGGAGGGTGGGCAATGAGCAGTTCTTC
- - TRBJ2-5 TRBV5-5 CASSKPGEETQYF TGTGCCAGCAGCAAACCAGGGGAAGAGACCCAGTACTTC
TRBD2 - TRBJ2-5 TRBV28 CASSFGYLRGTQETQYF TGTGCCAGCAGTTTCGGTTACTTGCGGGGGACCCAAGAGACCCAGTACTTC
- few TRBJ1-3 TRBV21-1 CASSKGAITGNTIYF TGTGCCAGCAGCAAAGGGGCGATAACTGGAAACACCATATATTTT
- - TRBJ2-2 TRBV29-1 CSVEDALAANTGELFF TGCAGCGTTGAAGATGCCCTAGCAGCGAACACCGGGGAGCTGTTTTTT
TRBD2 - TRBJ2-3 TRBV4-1 CASSQNPLAGIDTQYF TGCGCCAGCAGCCAGAACCCTCTAGCGGGGATAGATACGCAGTATTTT
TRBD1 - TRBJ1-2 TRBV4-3 CASSQTTGGTGYTF TGCGCCAGCAGCCAGACCACAGGGGGAACCGGCTACACCTTC
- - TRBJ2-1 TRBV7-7 CASSLTGSRSSYNEQFF TGTGCTAGCAGCTTAACAGGGTCGAGAAGCTCCTACAATGAGCAGTTCTTC
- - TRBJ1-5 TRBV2 CASSDLGTRDQPQHF TGTGCCAGCAGTGACCTTGGGACAAGGGATCAGCCCCAGCATTTT
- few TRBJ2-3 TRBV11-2 CASSLDRRGRSTDTQYF TGTGCCAGCAGCTTAGATAGGAGGGGCCGGAGCACAGATACGCAGTATTTT
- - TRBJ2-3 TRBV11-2 CASSFTRDTQYF TGTGCCAGCAGCTTTACTAGGGATACGCAGTATTTT
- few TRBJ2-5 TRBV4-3 CASSPPPAPAGQETQYF TGCGCCAGCAGCCCACCCCCGGCCCCCGCAGGCCAAGAGACCCAGTACTTC
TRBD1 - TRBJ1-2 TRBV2 CASSDGTDYGYTF TGTGCCAGCAGTGACGGGACAGACTATGGCTACACCTTC
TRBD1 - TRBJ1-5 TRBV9 CASSATGGGQPQHF TGTGCCAGCAGCGCTACAGGGGGAGGTCAGCCCCAGCATTTT
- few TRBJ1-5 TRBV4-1 CASSQGGGSNQPQHF TGCGCCAGCAGCCAAGGAGGGGGAAGCAATCAGCCCCAGCATTTT
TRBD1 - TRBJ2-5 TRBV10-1 CASSGRDSQETQYF TGCGCCAGCAGTGGTCGGGACAGTCAAGAGACCCAGTACTTC
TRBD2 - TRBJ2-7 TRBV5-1 CASSLAGGGGYEQYF TGCGCCAGCAGCTTGGCCGGGGGGGGAGGCTACGAGCAGTACTTC
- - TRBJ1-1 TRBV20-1 CSASPGKEAFF TGCAGTGCCAGTCCGGGGAAAGAAGCTTTCTTT
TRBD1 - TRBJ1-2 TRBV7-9 CASSLGSWTGGGSYYGYTF TGTGCCAGCAGCTTAGGGTCGTGGACAGGGGGCGGGTCGTACTATGGCTACACCTTC
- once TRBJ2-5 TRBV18 CASSPQGSLVGETQYF TGTGCCAGCTCACCGCAGGGGAGCCTAGTGGGAGAGACCCAGTACTTC
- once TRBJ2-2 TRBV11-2 CASSLLFANTGELFF TGTGCCAGCAGCTTACTATTCGCGAACACCGGGGAGCTGTTTTTT
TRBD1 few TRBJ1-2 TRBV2 CASSEEAGGRIYTF TGTGCCAGCAGTGAAGAAGCAGGGGGCAGGATCTACACCTTC
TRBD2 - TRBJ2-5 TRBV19 CASSDSGGLGETQYF TGTGCCAGTAGTGATAGCGGGGGCCTGGGAGAGACCCAGTACTTC
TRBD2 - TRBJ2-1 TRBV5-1 CASSLKAGGQRALDEQFF TGCGCCAGCAGCTTGAAAGCGGGGGGCCAACGGGCCCTGGATGAGCAGTTCTTC
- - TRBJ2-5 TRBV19 CASSIRQAQETQYF TGTGCCAGTAGTATAAGACAGGCCCAAGAGACCCAGTACTTC
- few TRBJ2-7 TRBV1 CTSSLLTQGRGIYEQYF TGCACCAGCAGCCTCTTAACCCAGGGCAGGGGGATCTACGAGCAGTACTTC
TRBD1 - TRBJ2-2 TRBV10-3 CATGGTGGTGELFF TGTGCCACAGGGGGGACAGGGGGCACCGGGGAGCTGTTTTTT
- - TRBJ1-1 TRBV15 CATSRERGTGTEAFF TGTGCCACCAGCAGAGAAAGGGGTACGGGCACTGAAGCTTTCTTT
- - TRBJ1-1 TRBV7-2 CASSPIEGNTEAFF TGTGCCAGCAGCCCGATTGAGGGGAACACTGAAGCTTTCTTT